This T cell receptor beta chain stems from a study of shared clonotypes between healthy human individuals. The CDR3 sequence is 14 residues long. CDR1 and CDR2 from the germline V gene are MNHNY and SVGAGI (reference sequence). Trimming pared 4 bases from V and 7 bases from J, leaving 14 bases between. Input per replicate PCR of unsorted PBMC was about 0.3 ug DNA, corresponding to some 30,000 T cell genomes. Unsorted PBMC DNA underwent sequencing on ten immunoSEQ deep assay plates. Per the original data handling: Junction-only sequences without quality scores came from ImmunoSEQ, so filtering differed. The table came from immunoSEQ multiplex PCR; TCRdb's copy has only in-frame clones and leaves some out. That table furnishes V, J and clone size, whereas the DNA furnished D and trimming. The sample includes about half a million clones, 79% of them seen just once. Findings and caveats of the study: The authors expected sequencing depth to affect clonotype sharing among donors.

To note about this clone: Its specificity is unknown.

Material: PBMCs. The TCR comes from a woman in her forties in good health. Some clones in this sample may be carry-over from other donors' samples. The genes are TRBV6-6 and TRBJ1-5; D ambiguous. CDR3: CASSSLTIGQPQHF. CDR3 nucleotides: TGTGCCAGCAGTTCGCTCACGATTGGACAGCCCCAGCATTTT.